A single TCR beta chain is shown here with its context. In this sample, this clone turned up a few times. Its binding antigen is unknown. Per-base quality was not reported, and no clone a single base away is much larger than it. The data derive from a study of blood T cell repertoires in COVID-19 (dated by TCRdb to 2018 to 2020). At the level of the whole study: The collaborator samples originated in the United States, Italy and Spain and spanned the acute and convalescent phases of COVID-19. The material from the prospective study consisted of cDNA or gDNA derived from T cells, B-cell-depleted T cells, or PBMCs. The samples were drawn from two sources: the first 160 participants of the ongoing ImmuneRACE study, and 950 to 1,500 subjects contributed by 6 global collaborators. The dataset comprised deeply sampled blood TCRbeta repertoires from subjects exposed to, actively infected with, or recovered from COVID-19. Sample metadata almost always included a de-identified subject ID, COVID-19 status, age in years and sex. The repertoires were released in a freely available public database meant as a resource for research on the immune response to SARS-CoV-2. Where HLA class I and class II types were available, the types were taken from metadata supplied by the sample provider, not from assay-based typing. Overall study results and their limits: The quantity of clinical and demographic metadata differed by source and by participant and was supplied without curation.

The immunoSEQ Assay, a bias-controlled multiplex PCR, was used to amplify TCRbeta CDR3 regions from genomic DNA. On the study's bioinformatics: Nucleated cell counts per sample were estimated from amplification of reference gene primers within the assay. Sequence reads were collapsed and filtered to measure the absolute abundance of every unique TCRbeta CDR3 rearrangement. Productive Simpson clonality was computed per sample as the square root of Simpson's diversity index over productive rearrangements. TCRdb carries this immuneACCESS record with in-frame sequences only. Its versions omit some clonotypes, under half of them owing to an unresolved V gene in the studies checked, with the rest unexplained. V and J calls and clone size follow that table, whereas D and trimming were derived from the DNA. The sample includes 250,000 or so clones, with about 89% observed a single time. The ten largest account for around 8.8% of the sample.

Whole blood was collected in K2EDTA tubes by collaborating institutions according to the institutions' own protocols. For TCRbeta analysis, collaborators shipped samples in one of three forms: frozen whole blood, isolated PBMCs, or DNA extracted from either of those sample types. This clonotype originated in a man aged 35 to 55 with active or convalescent COVID-19. Sequencing input: peripheral blood.

In nucleotides, the sequence is TGCGCCAGCAGCTCATTGACAGTTCCCTACGAGCAGTACTTC. The encoded protein is CASSSLTVPYEQYF. The sequence links TRBV5-1 to TRBJ2-7; the D gene is perhaps TRBD1, on 5 matching bases. V is cut by 3 bases and J by 2 bases, and the space between the germline ends is 12 bases. In the germline V gene, CDR1 corresponds to SGHRS and CDR2 to YFSETQ. The CDR3, from cysteine to phenylalanine, totals 14 residues. The CDR3 DNA has 42 bases and is translated from base 1.